A selection of T cell receptor beta chains follows, all from one sample in a study of siplizumab effects on memory and regulatory T cells. The repertoire was sequenced with immunoSEQ multiplex PCR; TCRdb's copy has only in-frame clones and lacks some. The table shows 50,000 to 60,000 clones, with roughly nine tenths occurring only once. The sequenced sample consisted of naive CD8+ T cells sorted from blood. The receptors originated from a human donor in good health. Each CDR3 is given with its conserved first and last residue. A D gene is named only where the DNA matches it firmly. Size tells how often a clone was seen (once, few, many) or the class of an expanded clone, and some rows leave it out.

D | J | V | size | CDR3 | DNA
TRBD1 | TRBJ1-6 | TRBV28 | few | CASSFPGGHSPLHF | TGTGCCAGCAGTTTCCCAGGGGGCCATTCACCCCTCCACTTT
NA | TRBJ2-1 | TRBV7-9 | NA | CASSFTRGGSYNEQFF | TGTGCCAGCAGCTTTACCCGCGGAGGTTCCTACAATGAGCAGTTCTTC
TRBD1 | TRBJ1-1 | TRBV6-6 | NA | CASKIGTGNTEAFF | TGTGCCAGCAAAATCGGGACAGGGAACACTGAAGCTTTCTTT
NA | TRBJ1-2 | TRBV21-1 | NA | CASSKATGPLCVYTF | TGTGCCAGCAGCAAAGCGACAGGGCCTCTATGTGTCTACACCTTC
NA | TRBJ2-7 | TRBV12-5 | once | CASGFLSFSPYEQYF | TGTGCTAGTGGTTTCCTTAGCTTTTCCCCCTACGAGCAGTACTTC
NA | TRBJ2-1 | TRBV4-2 | NA | CASSQDQTSYNEQFF | TGTGCCAGCAGCCAGGACCAGACCTCCTACAATGAGCAGTTCTTC
NA | TRBJ2-1 | TRBV7-6 | NA | CASSLVEGVGNEQFF | TGTGCCAGCAGCTTAGTGGAGGGAGTCGGCAATGAGCAGTTCTTC
TRBD2 | TRBJ2-3 | TRBV27 | NA | CASNPWASGGYTDTQYF | TGTGCCAGCAACCCCTGGGCTAGCGGGGGCTACACAGATACGCAGTATTTT
TRBD2 | TRBJ2-1 | TRBV7-8 | NA | CASSLEVAGADEQFF | TGTGCCAGCAGCTTAGAGGTAGCGGGAGCAGATGAGCAGTTCTTC
NA | TRBJ2-1 | TRBV9 | NA | CASSGALGNEQFF | TGTGCCAGCAGCGGAGCACTAGGCAATGAGCAGTTCTTC
NA | TRBJ1-1 | TRBV19 | NA | CASNFGAEAFF | TGTGCCAGTAATTTTGGGGCTGAAGCTTTCTTT
NA | TRBJ1-2 | TRBV11-2 | NA | CASSPRGKGRNYGYTF | TGTGCCAGCAGCCCACGAGGGAAAGGGAGGAACTATGGCTACACCTTC
NA | TRBJ2-7 | TRBV19 | NA | CASRPQGSEYEQYF | TGTGCCAGTAGGCCCCAGGGTTCAGAGTACGAGCAGTACTTC
NA | TRBJ1-1 | TRBV9 | NA | CATQGPYGITEAFF | TGTGCCACCCAGGGTCCCTATGGTATCACTGAAGCTTTCTTT
NA | TRBJ2-5 | TRBV10-3 | NA | CAISDLGVGETQYF | TGTGCCATCAGTGATTTGGGGGTTGGGGAGACCCAGTACTTC
NA | TRBJ2-3 | TRBV19 | NA | CASRGGDSTDTQYF | TGTGCCAGTAGAGGGGGGGATAGCACAGATACGCAGTATTTT
NA | TRBJ1-2 | TRBV4-1 | NA | CASSYSGGANYGYTF | TGCGCCAGCAGCTATTCCGGGGGCGCTAACTATGGCTACACCTTC
NA | TRBJ1-1 | TRBV19 | NA | CASSIRDGNTEAFF | TGTGCCAGTAGTATAAGGGACGGGAACACTGAAGCTTTCTTT
NA | TRBJ2-7 | TRBV29-1 | NA | CSVESRADYEQYF | TGCAGCGTTGAATCCAGGGCGGACTACGAGCAGTACTTC
NA | TRBJ1-1 | TRBV18 | NA | CASSPPGVGSREAFF | TGTGCCAGCTCACCACCAGGCGTCGGGAGCCGAGAAGCTTTCTTT
NA | TRBJ1-1 | TRBV29-1 | NA | CSVPGYEAFF | TGCAGCGTTCCTGGCTATGAAGCTTTCTTT
NA | TRBJ2-6 | TRBV9 | NA | CASSVTGGANVLTF | TGTGCCAGCAGCGTGACAGGTGGGGCCAACGTCCTGACTTTC
NA | TRBJ2-2 | TRBV19 | few | CASSTSLAAGELFF | TGTGCCAGTAGTACAAGCCTAGCCGCCGGGGAGCTGTTTTTT
NA | TRBJ2-5 | TRBV7-9 | NA | CAFTAGFQETQYF | TGTGCCTTCACCGCAGGATTTCAAGAGACCCAGTACTTC
TRBD2 | TRBJ2-7 | TRBV6-1 | NA | CASSDTSGFSYEQYF | TGTGCCAGCAGTGACACTAGCGGGTTCTCCTACGAGCAGTACTTC
NA | TRBJ1-6 | TRBV27 | NA | CASSYGERGNSPLHF | TGTGCCAGCAGCTACGGGGAGAGGGGGAATTCACCCCTCCACTTT
TRBD1 | TRBJ1-2 | TRBV10-3 | NA | CAISESGQGSYGYTF | TGTGCCATCAGTGAGTCGGGACAGGGCAGCTATGGCTACACCTTC
TRBD1 | TRBJ2-7 | TRBV12-5 | NA | CASGLVLARGYYEQYF | TGTGCTAGTGGTTTGGTACTCGCCAGGGGGTACTACGAGCAGTACTTC
NA | TRBJ1-5 | TRBV4-1 | NA | CASGDWGNQPQHF | TGCGCCAGCGGGGACTGGGGCAATCAGCCCCAGCATTTT
NA | TRBJ1-1 | TRBV30 | NA | CALGPNQNTEAFF | TGTGCCTTGGGTCCCAATCAAAACACTGAAGCTTTCTTT
NA | TRBJ1-5 | TRBV6-6 | once | CASSYSDGTNQPQHF | TGTGCCAGCAGTTACTCGGACGGAACGAATCAGCCCCAGCATTTT
NA | TRBJ1-2 | TRBV6-1 | once | CASSEALKAGGNYGYTF | TGTGCCAGCAGTGAAGCACTCAAGGCGGGCGGGAACTATGGCTACACCTTC
TRBD1 | TRBJ1-3 | TRBV10-3 | NA | CAISERGRGLENTIYF | TGTGCCATCAGTGAGAGGGGCAGGGGGCTTGAAAACACCATATATTTT
TRBD1 | TRBJ1-1 | TRBV6-5 | few | CASSRQGNTEAFF | TGTGCCAGCAGTCGACAGGGAAACACTGAAGCTTTCTTT
NA | TRBJ2-7 | TRBV25-1 | NA | CASSVGISYEQYF | TGTGCCAGCAGTGTGGGCATCTCCTACGAGCAGTACTTC
NA | TRBJ1-5 | TRBV5-5 | NA | CASSLTGSNQPQHF | TGTGCCAGCAGCTTAACAGGTAGCAATCAGCCCCAGCATTTT
NA | TRBJ2-1 | TRBV11-1 | NA | CASSFQSSYNEQFF | TGTGCCAGCAGCTTCCAGAGCTCCTACAATGAGCAGTTCTTC
TRBD1 | TRBJ1-1 | TRBV27 | NA | CASSLQGALTEAFF | TGTGCCAGCAGTTTGCAGGGGGCGCTCACTGAAGCTTTCTTT
NA | TRBJ2-7 | TRBV27 | NA | CASSPLAQVTYEQYF | TGTGCCAGCAGCCCACTAGCTCAGGTCACCTACGAGCAGTACTTC
TRBD2 | TRBJ2-7 | TRBV27 | NA | CASSFSGRDYEQYF | TGTGCCAGCAGTTTTTCCGGGAGGGACTACGAGCAGTACTTC
NA | TRBJ2-7 | TRBV29-1 | NA | CSVLHARTYEQYF | TGCAGCGTTCTCCATGCCCGAACCTACGAGCAGTACTTC
TRBD2 | TRBJ2-7 | TRBV5-4 | NA | CASSYGLAGNEQYF | TGTGCCAGCAGCTACGGACTAGCGGGAAACGAGCAGTACTTC
NA | TRBJ1-1 | TRBV19 | NA | CASSIAGTWNTEAFF | TGTGCCAGTAGTATAGCCGGGACATGGAACACTGAAGCTTTCTTT
NA | TRBJ2-1 | TRBV7-6 | NA | CASSLARGFSYNEQFF | TGTGCCAGCAGCTTAGCCAGGGGTTTCTCCTACAATGAGCAGTTCTTC
NA | TRBJ1-5 | TRBV4-1 | NA | CASSQVARSNQPQHF | TGCGCCAGCAGCCAAGTGGCCAGGAGCAATCAGCCCCAGCATTTT
TRBD1 | TRBJ2-2 | TRBV6-5 | NA | CASGQVLTGELFF | TGTGCCAGCGGACAGGTGTTGACCGGGGAGCTGTTTTTT
NA | TRBJ2-1 | TRBV5-1 | NA | CASSLITGSSYNEQFF | TGCGCCAGCAGCTTAATTACAGGTAGCTCCTACAATGAGCAGTTCTTC
NA | TRBJ2-6 | TRBV7-9 | once | CASSSFGANVLTF | TGTGCCAGCAGCTCCTTCGGGGCCAACGTCCTGACTTTC
NA | TRBJ1-2 | TRBV4-1 | NA | CASSQTGGANNYGYTF | TGCGCCAGCAGCCAGACTGGGGGGGCGAATAACTATGGCTACACCTTC
NA | TRBJ1-3 | TRBV6-5 | few | CASSLLGGPNTIYF | TGTGCCAGCAGCCTTCTCGGCGGGCCGAACACCATATATTTT
TRBD1 | TRBJ1-5 | TRBV7-9 | NA | CASSLGAGGDQPQHF | TGTGCCAGCAGCTTAGGGGCAGGGGGAGACCAGCCCCAGCATTTT
NA | TRBJ2-2 | TRBV25-1 | NA | CASSDSGNTGELFF | TGTGCCAGCAGTGATAGCGGAAACACCGGGGAGCTGTTTTTT
TRBD1 | TRBJ2-5 | TRBV19 | NA | CASREQGEETQYF | TGTGCCAGTAGAGAACAGGGGGAAGAGACCCAGTACTTC
NA | TRBJ2-7 | TRBV5-4 | once | CASSSGDKSSYEQYF | TGTGCCAGCAGCTCTGGGGATAAGAGCTCCTACGAGCAGTACTTC
NA | TRBJ1-2 | TRBV2 | NA | CASNRAGSGVGYTF | TGTGCCAGCAATCGCGCGGGCTCGGGGGTGGGCTACACCTTC
TRBD2 | TRBJ2-7 | TRBV7-8 | NA | CASSFSGRASYEQYF | TGTGCCAGCAGCTTTAGCGGGAGGGCCTCCTACGAGCAGTACTTC
TRBD2 | TRBJ2-1 | TRBV6-6 | NA | CASSYLAVYNEQFF | TGTGCCAGCAGTTACCTAGCGGTCTACAATGAGCAGTTCTTC
NA | TRBJ2-7 | TRBV27 | NA | CASSPDSSYEQYF | TGTGCCAGCAGCCCTGACAGTTCCTACGAGCAGTACTTC
NA | TRBJ1-6 | TRBV5-6 | NA | CASSLVTENSPLHF | TGTGCCAGCAGCTTGGTAACAGAGAATTCACCCCTCCACTTT
TRBD1 | TRBJ2-6 | TRBV7-8 | NA | CASSPTTVSGQGISGANVLTF | TGTGCCAGCAGCCCAACTACTGTCTCGGGACAGGGTATCTCTGGGGCCAACGTCCTGACTTTC